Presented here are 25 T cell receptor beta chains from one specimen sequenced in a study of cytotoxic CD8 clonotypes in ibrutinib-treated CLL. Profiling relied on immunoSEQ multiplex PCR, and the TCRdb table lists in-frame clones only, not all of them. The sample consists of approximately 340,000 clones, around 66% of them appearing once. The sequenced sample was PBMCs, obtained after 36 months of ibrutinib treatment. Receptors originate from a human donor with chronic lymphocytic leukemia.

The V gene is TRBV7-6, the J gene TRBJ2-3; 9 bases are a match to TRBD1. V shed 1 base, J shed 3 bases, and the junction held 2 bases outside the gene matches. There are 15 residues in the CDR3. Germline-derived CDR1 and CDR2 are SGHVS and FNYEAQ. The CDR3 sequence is CASSLGDRETDTQYF. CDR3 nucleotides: TGTGCCAGCAGCTTAGGGGACAGGGAGACAGATACGCAGTATTTT.

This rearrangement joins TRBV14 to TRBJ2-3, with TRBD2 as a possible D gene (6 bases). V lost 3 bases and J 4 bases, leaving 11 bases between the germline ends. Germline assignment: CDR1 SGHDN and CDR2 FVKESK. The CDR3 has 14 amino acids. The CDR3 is CASSHPPGADTQYF. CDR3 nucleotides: TGTGCCAGCAGCCATCCTCCGGGAGCAGATACGCAGTATTTT.

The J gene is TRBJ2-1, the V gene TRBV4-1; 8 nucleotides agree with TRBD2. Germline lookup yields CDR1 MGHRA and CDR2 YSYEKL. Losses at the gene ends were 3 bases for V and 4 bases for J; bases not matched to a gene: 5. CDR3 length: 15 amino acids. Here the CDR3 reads CASSHRGGAYNEQFF. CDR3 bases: TGCGCCAGCAGCCACCGGGGGGGCGCTTACAATGAGCAGTTCTTC.

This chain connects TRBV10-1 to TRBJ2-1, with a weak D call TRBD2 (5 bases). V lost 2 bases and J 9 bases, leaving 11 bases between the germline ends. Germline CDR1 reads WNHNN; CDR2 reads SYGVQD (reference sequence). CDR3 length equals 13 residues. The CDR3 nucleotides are TGCGCCAGCAGTGAGACTCCGGGGTTTGAGCAGTTCTTC. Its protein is CASSETPGFEQFF.

The CDR3, as DNA: TGTGCCAGCAGTCTTATAGCACTAGCGGGAGATGAGACAGATACGCAGTATTTT. This sequence encodes CASSLIALAGDETDTQYF. The J gene is TRBJ2-3, the V gene TRBV27, with TRBD2 identical over 11 bases. Germline-derived CDR1 and CDR2 are MNHEY and SMNVEV (reference sequence). V gave up 5 bases and J gave up 3 bases; unmatched junction bases: 13. The CDR3 runs to 18 residues.

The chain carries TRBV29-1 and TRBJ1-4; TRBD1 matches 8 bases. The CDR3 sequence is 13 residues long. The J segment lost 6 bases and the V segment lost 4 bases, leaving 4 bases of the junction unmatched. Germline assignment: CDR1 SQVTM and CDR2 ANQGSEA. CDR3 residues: CSVGQGFDEKLFF. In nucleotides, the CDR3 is TGCAGCGTTGGACAGGGGTTTGATGAAAAACTGTTTTTT.

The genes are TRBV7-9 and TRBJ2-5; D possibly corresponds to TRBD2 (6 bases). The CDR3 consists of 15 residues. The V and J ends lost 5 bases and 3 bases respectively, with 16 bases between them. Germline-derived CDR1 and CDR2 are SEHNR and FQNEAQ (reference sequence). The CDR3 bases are TGTGCCAGCAGCCTAACACGGAGGGGAAAAGAGACCCAGTACTTC. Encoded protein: CASSLTRRGKETQYF.

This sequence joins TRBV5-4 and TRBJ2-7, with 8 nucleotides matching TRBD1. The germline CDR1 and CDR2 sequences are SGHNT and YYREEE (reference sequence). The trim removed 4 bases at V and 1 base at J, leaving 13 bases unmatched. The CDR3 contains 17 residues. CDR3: CASSGNYRGMGSYEQYF. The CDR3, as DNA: TGTGCCAGCAGCGGCAACTACAGGGGGATGGGGTCCTACGAGCAGTACTTC.

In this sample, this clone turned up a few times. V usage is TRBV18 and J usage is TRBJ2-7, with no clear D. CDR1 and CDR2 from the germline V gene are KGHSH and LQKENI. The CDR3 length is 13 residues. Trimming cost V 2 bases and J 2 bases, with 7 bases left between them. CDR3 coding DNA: TGTGCCAGCTCACCAGGACCTCCCTACGAGCAGTACTTC. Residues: CASSPGPPYEQYF.

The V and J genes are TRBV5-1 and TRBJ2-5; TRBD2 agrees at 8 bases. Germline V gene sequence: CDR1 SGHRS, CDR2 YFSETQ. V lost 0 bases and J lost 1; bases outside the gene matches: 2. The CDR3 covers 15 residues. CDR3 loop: CASSLVAGSQETQYF. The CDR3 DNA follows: TGCGCCAGCAGCTTGGTAGCGGGGAGCCAAGAGACCCAGTACTTC.

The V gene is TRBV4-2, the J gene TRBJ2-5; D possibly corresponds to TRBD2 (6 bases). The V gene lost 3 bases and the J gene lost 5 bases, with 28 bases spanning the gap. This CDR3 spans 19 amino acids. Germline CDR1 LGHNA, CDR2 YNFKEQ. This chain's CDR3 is CASSHLNLLARDPRETQYF. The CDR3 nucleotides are TGTGCCAGCAGCCACCTAAATTTACTAGCCAGGGATCCCAGGGAGACCCAGTACTTC.

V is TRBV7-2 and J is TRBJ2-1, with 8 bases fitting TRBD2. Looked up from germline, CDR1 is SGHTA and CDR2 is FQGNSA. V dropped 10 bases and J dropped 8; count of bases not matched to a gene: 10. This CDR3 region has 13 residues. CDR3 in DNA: TGTGCCATCCGGGCGAGCGGGAGCGATGAGCAGTTCTTC. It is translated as CAIRASGSDEQFF.

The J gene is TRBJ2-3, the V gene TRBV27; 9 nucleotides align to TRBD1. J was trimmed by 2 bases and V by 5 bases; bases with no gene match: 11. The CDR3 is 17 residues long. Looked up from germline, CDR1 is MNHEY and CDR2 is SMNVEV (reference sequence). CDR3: CASSNQQGAQYTDTQYF. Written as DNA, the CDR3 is TGTGCCAGCAGTAACCAACAGGGGGCCCAGTACACAGATACGCAGTATTTT.

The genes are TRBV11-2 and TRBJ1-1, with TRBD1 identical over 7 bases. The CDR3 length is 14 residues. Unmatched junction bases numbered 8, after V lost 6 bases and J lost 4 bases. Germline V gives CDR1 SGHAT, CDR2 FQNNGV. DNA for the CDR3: TGTGCCAGCAGTTCAAGCACAGGGGCCACTGAAGCTTTCTTT. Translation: CASSSSTGATEAFF. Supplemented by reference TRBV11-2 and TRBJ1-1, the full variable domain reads EAGVAQSPRYKIIEKRQSVAFWCNPISGHATLYWYQQILGQGPKLLIQFQNNGVVDDSQLPKDRFSAERLKGVDSTLKIQPAKLEDSAVYLCASSSSTGATEAFFGQGTRLTVV.

DNA of the CDR3: TGCAGCGTCTCAGGGATCTATGGCTACACCTTC. It encodes CSVSGIYGYTF. V usage is TRBV29-1 and J usage is TRBJ1-2, with TRBD1 as a possible D gene (5 bases). The V gene lost 6 bases and the J gene lost 4 bases, with 9 bases spanning the gap. The CDR3 totals 11 residues. Germline CDR1 SQVTM, CDR2 ANQGSEA.

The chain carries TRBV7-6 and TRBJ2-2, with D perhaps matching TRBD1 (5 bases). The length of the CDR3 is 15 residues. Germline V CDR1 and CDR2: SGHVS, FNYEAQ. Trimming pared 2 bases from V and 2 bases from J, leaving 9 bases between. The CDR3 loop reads CASSLPGYNTGELFF. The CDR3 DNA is TGTGCCAGCAGCTTACCAGGGTATAACACCGGGGAGCTGTTTTTT.

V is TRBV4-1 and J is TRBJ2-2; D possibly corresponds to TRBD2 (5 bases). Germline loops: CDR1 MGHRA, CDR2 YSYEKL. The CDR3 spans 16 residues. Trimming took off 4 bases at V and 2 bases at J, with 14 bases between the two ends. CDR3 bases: TGCGCCAGCAGCCCCTGGGGAGCGGAAAACACCGGGGAGCTGTTTTTT. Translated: CASSPWGAENTGELFF.

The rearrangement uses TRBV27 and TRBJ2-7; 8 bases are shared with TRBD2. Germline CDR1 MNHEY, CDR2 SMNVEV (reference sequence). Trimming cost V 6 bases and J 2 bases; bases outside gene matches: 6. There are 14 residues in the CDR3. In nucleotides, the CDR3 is TGTGCCAGCAGCAGAGCGGGAGCCACCTACGAGCAGTACTTC. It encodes CASSRAGATYEQYF.

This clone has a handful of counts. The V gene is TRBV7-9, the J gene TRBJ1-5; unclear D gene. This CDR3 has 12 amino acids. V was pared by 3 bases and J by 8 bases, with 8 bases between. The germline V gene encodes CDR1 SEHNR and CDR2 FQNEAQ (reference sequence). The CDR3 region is CASSFGLEPQHF. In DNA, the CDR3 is TGTGCCAGCAGCTTCGGGCTCGAGCCCCAGCATTTT.

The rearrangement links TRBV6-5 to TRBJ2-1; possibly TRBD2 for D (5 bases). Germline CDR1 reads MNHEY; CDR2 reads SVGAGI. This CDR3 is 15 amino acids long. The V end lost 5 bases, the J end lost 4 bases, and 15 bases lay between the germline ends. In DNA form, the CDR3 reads TGTGCCAGCAGTAATCGAGGGCCGGGTTACAATGAGCAGTTCTTC. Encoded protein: CASSNRGPGYNEQFF.

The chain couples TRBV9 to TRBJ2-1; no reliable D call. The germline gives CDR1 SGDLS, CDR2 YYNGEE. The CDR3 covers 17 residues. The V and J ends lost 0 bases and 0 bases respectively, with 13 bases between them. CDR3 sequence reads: CASSVVADRVSYNEQFF. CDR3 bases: TGTGCCAGCAGCGTAGTCGCCGACCGGGTCTCCTACAATGAGCAGTTCTTC.

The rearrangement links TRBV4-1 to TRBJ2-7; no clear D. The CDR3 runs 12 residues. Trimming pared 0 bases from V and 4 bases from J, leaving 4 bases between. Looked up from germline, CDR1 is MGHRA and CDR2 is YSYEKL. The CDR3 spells CASSQDSYEQYF. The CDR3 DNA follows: TGCGCCAGCAGCCAAGACAGTTACGAGCAGTACTTC.

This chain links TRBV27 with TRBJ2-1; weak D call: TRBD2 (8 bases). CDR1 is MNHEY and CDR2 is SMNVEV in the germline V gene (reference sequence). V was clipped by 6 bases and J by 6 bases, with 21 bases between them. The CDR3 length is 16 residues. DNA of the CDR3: TGTGCCAGCAGACAAGCAGGGGGGACTAGGACCAATGAGCAGTTCTTC. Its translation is CASRQAGGTRTNEQFF.

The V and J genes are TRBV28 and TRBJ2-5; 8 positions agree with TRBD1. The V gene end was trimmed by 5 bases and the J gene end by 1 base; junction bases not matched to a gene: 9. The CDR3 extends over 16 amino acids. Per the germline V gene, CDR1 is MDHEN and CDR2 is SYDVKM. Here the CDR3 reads CASSTSGQGLQETQYF. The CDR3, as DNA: TGTGCCAGCAGTACGTCCGGACAGGGCCTCCAAGAGACCCAGTACTTC.

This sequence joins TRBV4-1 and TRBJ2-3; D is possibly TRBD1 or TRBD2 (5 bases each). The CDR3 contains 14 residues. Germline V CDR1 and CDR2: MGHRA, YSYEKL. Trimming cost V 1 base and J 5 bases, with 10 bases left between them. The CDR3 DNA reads TGCGCCAGCAGCCAAGTAGAGGGGAGAGATACGCAGTATTTT. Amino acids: CASSQVEGRDTQYF.